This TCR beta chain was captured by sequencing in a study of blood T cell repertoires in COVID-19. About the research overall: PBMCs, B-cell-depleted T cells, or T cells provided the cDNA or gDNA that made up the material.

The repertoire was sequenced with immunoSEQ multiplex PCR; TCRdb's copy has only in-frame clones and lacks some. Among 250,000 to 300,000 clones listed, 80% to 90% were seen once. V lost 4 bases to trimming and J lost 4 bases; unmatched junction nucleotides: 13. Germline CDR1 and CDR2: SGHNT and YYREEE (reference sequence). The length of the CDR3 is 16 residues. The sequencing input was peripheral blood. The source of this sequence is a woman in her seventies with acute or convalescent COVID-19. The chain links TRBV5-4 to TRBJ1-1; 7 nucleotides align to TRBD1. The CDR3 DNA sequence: TGTGCCAGCAGCGCCCGACAGGGAAGTAGGGGCACTGAAGCTTTCTTT. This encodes CASSARQGSRGTEAFF.